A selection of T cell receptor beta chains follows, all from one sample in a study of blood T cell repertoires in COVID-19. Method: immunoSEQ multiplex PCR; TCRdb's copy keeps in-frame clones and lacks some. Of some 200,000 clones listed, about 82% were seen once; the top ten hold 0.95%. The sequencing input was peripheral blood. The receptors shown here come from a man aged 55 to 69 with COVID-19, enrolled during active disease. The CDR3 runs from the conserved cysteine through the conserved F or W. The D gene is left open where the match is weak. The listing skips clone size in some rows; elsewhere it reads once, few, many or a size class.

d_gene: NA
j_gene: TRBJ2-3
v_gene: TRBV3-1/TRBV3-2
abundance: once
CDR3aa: CASSQDEGVTDTQYF
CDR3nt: TGTGCCAGCAGCCAAGATGAGGGGGTGACAGATACGCAGTATTTT

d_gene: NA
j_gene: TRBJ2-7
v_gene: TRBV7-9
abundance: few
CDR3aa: CASSPLQGPYEQYF
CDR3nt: TGTGCCAGCAGCCCCTTACAGGGACCCTACGAGCAGTACTTC

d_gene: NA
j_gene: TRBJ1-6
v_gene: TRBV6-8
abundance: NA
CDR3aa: CASSYDRPDNSPLHF
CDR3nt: TGTGCCAGCAGTTACGATCGCCCAGATAATTCACCCCTCCACTTT

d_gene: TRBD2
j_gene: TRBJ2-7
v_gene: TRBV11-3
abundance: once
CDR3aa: CASSLYSGAIYEQYF
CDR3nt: TGTGCCAGCAGCTTGTATAGCGGGGCCATCTACGAGCAGTACTTC

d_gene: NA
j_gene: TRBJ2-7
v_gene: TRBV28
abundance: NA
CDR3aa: CASSFEWAGPAYEQYF
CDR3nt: TGTGCCAGCAGTTTTGAGTGGGCAGGTCCTGCCTACGAGCAGTACTTC

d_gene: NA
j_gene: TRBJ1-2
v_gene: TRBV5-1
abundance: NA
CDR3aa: CASSLEGEGWRGYTF
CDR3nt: TGCGCCAGCAGCTTGGAAGGGGAAGGTTGGCGTGGCTACACCTTC

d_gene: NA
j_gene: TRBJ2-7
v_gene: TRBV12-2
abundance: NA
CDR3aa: CASRLGQKPYEQYF
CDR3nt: TGTGCAAGTCGCCTGGGACAGAAACCCTACGAGCAGTACTTC

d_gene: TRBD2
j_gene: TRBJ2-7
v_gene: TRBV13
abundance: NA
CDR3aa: CASSRTAPGQGTSGRDEQYF
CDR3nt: TGTGCCAGCAGCCGCACCGCACCGGGACAAGGGACTAGCGGGAGGGACGAGCAGTACTTC

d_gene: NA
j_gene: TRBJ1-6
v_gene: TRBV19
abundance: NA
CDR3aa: CASSIPLTVLNSPLHF
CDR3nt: TGTGCCAGTAGTATCCCCTTGACAGTGCTCAATTCACCCCTCCACTTT

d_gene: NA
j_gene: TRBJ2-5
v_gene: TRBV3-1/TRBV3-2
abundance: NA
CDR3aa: CASSQLQETQYF
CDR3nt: TGTGCCAGCAGCCAACTCCAAGAGACCCAGTACTTC

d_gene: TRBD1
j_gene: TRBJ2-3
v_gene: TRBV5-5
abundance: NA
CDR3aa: CASSPRDSIFTDTQYF
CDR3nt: TGTGCCAGCAGCCCCCGGGACAGCATTTTCACAGATACGCAGTATTTT

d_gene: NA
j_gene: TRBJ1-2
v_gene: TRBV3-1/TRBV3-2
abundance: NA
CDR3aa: CASSLTGSGGYTF
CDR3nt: TGTGCCAGCAGCCTAACAGGGTCGGGTGGCTACACCTTC